Described below is a single T cell receptor (beta chain) sequence and its context. The repertoire was sequenced with immunoSEQ multiplex PCR; TCRdb's copy has only in-frame clones and lacks some. Of approximately 70,000 clones in the sample, around nine tenths were seen once. This entry is derived from a study of blood T cell repertoires in COVID-19. Study-level background: Samples of COVID-19 (acute and convalescent) were obtained from the United States, Italy and Spain. PBMCs, B-cell-depleted T cells, or T cells provided the cDNA or gDNA that made up the material.

Recruited during active infection, patients (from Seattle) were subsequently followed longitudinally. This CDR3 has 16 residues. The V gene lost 2 bases and the J gene lost 4 bases, with 14 bases spanning the gap. Germline CDR1 LNHDA, CDR2 SQIVND (reference sequence). The specimen sequenced was peripheral blood. This chain uses TRBV19 with TRBJ2-2; tentatively, D is TRBD2 (5 bases). The source of this sequence is a woman aged 45-59 years with COVID-19, enrolled during active disease. CDR3 protein: CASSIMPGVGTGELFF. CDR3 bases: TGTGCCAGTAGTATAATGCCCGGGGTTGGCACCGGGGAGCTGTTTTTT.